This T cell receptor (beta chain) was documented in a study of response to subunit inactivated influenza vaccine. Using its own MiXCR run on the RT-PCR reads, TCRdb lists one record per CDR3 protein. The sample contains around 250,000 distinct CDR3 sequences, approximately 12% of which appear only once. The sequenced sample was non-naive T cells sorted from PBMCs, obtained 14 to 15 days before vaccination. This TCR was sampled from a man between 45 and 60 years old who received an inactivated influenza vaccine.

The CDR3 loop reads CASKTWGSYEQYF. The DNA for the CDR3 is TGTGCCAGTAAAACATGGGGCTCCTACGAGCAGTACTTC. The genes are TRBV19 and TRBJ2-7; D call uncertain. This CDR3 region has 13 residues. Germline V lookup: CDR1 LNHDA, CDR2 SQIVND (reference sequence). Deletions cut 7 bases from V and 0 bases from J, with 10 bases between.